What follows are 5 T cell receptor beta chains derived from one specimen sequenced in a study of shared clonotypes between healthy human individuals. Only in-frame clones appear in the TCRdb table, and some are missing; sequencing was by immunoSEQ multiplex PCR. Among about 2.2 million clones listed, about 93% were seen once. Terminally differentiated effector memory CD45RA+ cells were excluded by CCR7 positive selection of CD45RO-negative cells. Sequenced material: naive CD8+ T cells from PBMCs. Every receptor here comes from a man aged 18 to 30 in good health. Some clones in this sample may be carry-over from other donors' samples.

The chain carries TRBV6-1 and TRBJ2-2, with 9 bases that match TRBD2. After removal of 0 bases from V and 6 bases from J, the junction contained 8 bases not matched to a gene. CDR1 MNHNS and CDR2 SASEGT come from the germline V gene. CDR3 length equals 17 residues. CDR3 region: CASSEAYWREGAGELFF. The CDR3 nucleotides are TGTGCCAGCAGTGAAGCCTATTGGCGGGAGGGGGCCGGGGAGCTGTTTTTT.

The chain employs TRBV10-3 and TRBJ2-7; 9 positions agree with TRBD2. The CDR3 is made up of 16 amino acids. After removal of 2 bases from V and 1 base from J, the junction contained 6 bases not matched to a gene. The germline CDR1 and CDR2 sequences are ENHRY and SYGVKD. Here the CDR3 reads CAISEPSGRRSYEQYF. The CDR3 bases are TGTGCCATCAGTGAGCCGAGCGGGAGGAGGTCCTACGAGCAGTACTTC.

The V and J genes are TRBV7-9 and TRBJ2-1; maybe TRBD1 (5 bases). The CDR3 spans 15 residues. Between the trimmed V and J ends, which lost 3 bases and 3 bases, there was a span of 12 bases. Per the germline V gene, CDR1 is SEHNR and CDR2 is FQNEAQ (reference sequence). In DNA, the CDR3 is TGTGCCAGCAGCTTCAGGGTCGGCTACTACAATGAGCAGTTCTTC. Translated, it gives CASSFRVGYYNEQFF.

The V and J genes are TRBV2 and TRBJ1-2, with TRBD1 identical over 7 bases. The junction had 8 bases not matched to a gene; V was cut back by 4 bases and J by 3 bases. CDR1 is SNHLY and CDR2 is FYNNEI in the germline V gene. The CDR3 has 15 amino acids. The CDR3 here is CASSVLGDRDYGYTF. CDR3 bases: TGTGCCAGCAGTGTGCTTGGTGACAGGGACTATGGCTACACCTTC.

The V gene is TRBV27, the J gene TRBJ1-1; D is perhaps TRBD1 (5 bases). Germline-derived CDR1 and CDR2 are MNHEY and SMNVEV (reference sequence). Trimming cost V 3 bases and J 8 bases, with 13 bases left between them. This CDR3 spans 13 amino acids. The CDR3 nucleotides are TGTGCCAGCAGTTTTATCGCAGGGCCCGAAGCTTTCTTT. Translated: CASSFIAGPEAFF.